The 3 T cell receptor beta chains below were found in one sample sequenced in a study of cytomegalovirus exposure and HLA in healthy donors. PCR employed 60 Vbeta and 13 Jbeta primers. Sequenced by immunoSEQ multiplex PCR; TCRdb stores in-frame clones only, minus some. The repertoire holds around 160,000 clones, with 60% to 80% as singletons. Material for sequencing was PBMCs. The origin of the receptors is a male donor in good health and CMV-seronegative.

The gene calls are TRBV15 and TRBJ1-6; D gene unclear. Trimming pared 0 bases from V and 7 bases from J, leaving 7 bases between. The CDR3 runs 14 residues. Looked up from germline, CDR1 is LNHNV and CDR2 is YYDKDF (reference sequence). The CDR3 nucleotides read TGTGCCACCAGCAGAGACCCCCAGAATTCACCCCTCCACTTT. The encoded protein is CATSRDPQNSPLHF.

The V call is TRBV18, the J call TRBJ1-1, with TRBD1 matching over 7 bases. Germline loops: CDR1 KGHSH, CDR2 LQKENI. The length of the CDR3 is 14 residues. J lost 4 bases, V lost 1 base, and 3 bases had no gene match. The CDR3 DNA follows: TGTGCCAGCTCACCACAGGGGGCCCGCACTGAAGCTTTCTTT. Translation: CASSPQGARTEAFF.

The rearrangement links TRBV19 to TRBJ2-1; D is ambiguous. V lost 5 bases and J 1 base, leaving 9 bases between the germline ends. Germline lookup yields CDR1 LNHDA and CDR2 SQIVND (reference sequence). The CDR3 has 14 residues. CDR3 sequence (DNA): TGTGCCAGTAGTTTCGACTCATCCTACAATGAGCAGTTCTTC. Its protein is CASSFDSSYNEQFF.